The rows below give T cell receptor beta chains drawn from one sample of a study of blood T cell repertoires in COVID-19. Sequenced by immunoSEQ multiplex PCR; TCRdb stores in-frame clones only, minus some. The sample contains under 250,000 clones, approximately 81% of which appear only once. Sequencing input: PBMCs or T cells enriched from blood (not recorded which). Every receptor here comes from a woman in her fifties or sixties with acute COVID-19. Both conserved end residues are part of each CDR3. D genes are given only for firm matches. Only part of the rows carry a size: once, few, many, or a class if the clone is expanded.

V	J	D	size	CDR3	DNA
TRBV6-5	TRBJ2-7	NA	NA	CASKERGTGSYEQYF	TGTGCCAGCAAGGAGCGGGGGACAGGGAGCTACGAGCAGTACTTC
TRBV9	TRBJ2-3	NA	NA	CASSAALSNPDTQYF	TGTGCCAGCAGCGCCGCGTTGAGCAATCCAGATACGCAGTATTTT
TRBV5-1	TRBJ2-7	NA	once	CASSFSRAKYEQYF	TGCGCCAGCAGCTTTTCCAGGGCTAAGTACGAGCAGTACTTC
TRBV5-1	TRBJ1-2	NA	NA	CASSLEGSGAHTF	TGCGCCAGCAGCCTAGAGGGTTCAGGGGCCCACACCTTC
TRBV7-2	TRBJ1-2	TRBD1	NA	CASSFRDRGPYGYTF	TGTGCCAGCAGCTTCCGGGACAGGGGCCCCTATGGCTACACCTTC
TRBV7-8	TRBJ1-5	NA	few	CASSFREGNQPQHF	TGTGCCAGCAGCTTTAGGGAGGGCAATCAGCCCCAGCATTTT
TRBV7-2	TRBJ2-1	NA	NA	CASIVGGPSVDEQFF	TGTGCCAGCATCGTAGGTGGGCCTAGCGTGGATGAGCAGTTCTTC
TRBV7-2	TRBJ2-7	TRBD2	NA	CASSSAGTSGSYEQYF	TGTGCCAGCAGCTCAGCCGGGACTAGCGGGAGCTACGAGCAGTACTTC
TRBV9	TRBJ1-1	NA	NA	CASSPRWGGDTEAFF	TGTGCCAGCAGCCCACGTTGGGGGGGGGACACTGAAGCTTTCTTT
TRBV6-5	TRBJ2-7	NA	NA	CASSLGGDEQYF	TGTGCCAGCAGCCTAGGAGGGGACGAGCAGTACTTC
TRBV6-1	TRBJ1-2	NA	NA	CASSAYSTAANYGYTF	TGTGCCAGCAGTGCATACTCAACAGCCGCTAACTATGGCTACACCTTC
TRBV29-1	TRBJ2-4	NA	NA	CSVAGTLGEDTAKNIQYF	TGCAGCGTTGCCGGGACACTCGGAGAGGATACGGCCAAAAACATTCAGTACTTC
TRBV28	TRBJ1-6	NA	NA	CASSLGGGLYNSPLHF	TGTGCCAGCAGTTTAGGGGGCGGCCTCTATAATTCACCCCTCCACTTT
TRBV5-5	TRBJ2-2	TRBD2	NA	CASSSQAGANTGELFF	TGTGCCAGCAGCTCCCAAGCGGGGGCGAACACCGGGGAGCTGTTTTTT
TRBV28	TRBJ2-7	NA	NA	CASRGQSFYEQYF	TGTGCCAGCAGGGGACAAAGCTTCTACGAGCAGTACTTC
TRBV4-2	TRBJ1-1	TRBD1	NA	CASSQGTVNAEAFF	TGTGCCAGCAGCCAGGGGACAGTGAATGCTGAAGCTTTCTTT
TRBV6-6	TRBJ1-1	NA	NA	CASSLGPATLGRAFF	TGTGCCAGCAGTTTGGGTCCTGCGACGCTGGGGCGGGCTTTCTTT
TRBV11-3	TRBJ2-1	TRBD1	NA	CASSLRPGQGASYNEQFF	TGTGCCAGCAGCTTACGACCGGGACAGGGGGCCTCCTACAATGAGCAGTTCTTC
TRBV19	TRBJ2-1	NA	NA	CASSIGGPSYNEQFF	TGTGCCAGTAGTATAGGGGGGCCCTCCTACAATGAGCAGTTCTTC
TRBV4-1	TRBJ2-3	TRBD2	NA	CASSQVAGGLADTQYF	TGCGCCAGCAGCCAAGTAGCGGGGGGCCTAGCAGATACGCAGTATTTT
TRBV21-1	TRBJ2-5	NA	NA	CASSKRTPNKETQYF	TGTGCCAGCAGCAAAAGAACGCCCAACAAAGAGACCCAGTACTTC
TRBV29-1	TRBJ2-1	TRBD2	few	CSAAGLAGALGNNEQFF	TGCAGCGCCGCCGGACTAGCGGGGGCTCTCGGAAACAATGAGCAGTTCTTC
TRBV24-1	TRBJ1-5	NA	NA	CATSDSNQPQHF	TGTGCCACCAGTGACTCTAATCAGCCCCAGCATTTT
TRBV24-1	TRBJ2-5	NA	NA	CATGGGQGQTQYF	TGTGCCACCGGGGGCGGGCAGGGTCAGACCCAGTACTTC
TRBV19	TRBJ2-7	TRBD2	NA	CASRTGTSGTYEQYF	TGTGCCAGTAGAACCGGGACTAGCGGCACCTACGAGCAGTACTTC
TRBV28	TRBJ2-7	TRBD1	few	CASSPAIGTGGGTYEQYF	TGTGCCAGCAGTCCAGCTATAGGGACAGGGGGCGGGACCTACGAGCAGTACTTC
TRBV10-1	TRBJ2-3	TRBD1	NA	CASRSGGGRGRPSSTDTQYF	TGCGCCAGCAGATCAGGTGGGGGCAGGGGGCGACCATCTAGCACAGATACGCAGTATTTT
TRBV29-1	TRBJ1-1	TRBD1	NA	CSVDTQGRTEAFF	TGCAGCGTCGATACACAGGGGCGGACTGAAGCTTTCTTT
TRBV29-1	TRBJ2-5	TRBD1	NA	CSISRDRGRETQYF	TGCAGCATTTCCCGGGACAGGGGGCGGGAGACCCAGTACTTC
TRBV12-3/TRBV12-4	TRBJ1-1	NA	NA	CASSFQRNTEAFF	TGTGCCAGCAGTTTTCAGCGGAACACTGAAGCTTTCTTT
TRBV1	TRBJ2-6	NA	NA	CTSSQEDSETGVSGANVLTF	TGCACCAGCAGCCAAGAAGATTCCGAGACAGGGGTCTCTGGGGCCAACGTCCTGACTTTC
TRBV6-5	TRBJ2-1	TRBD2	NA	CASSSIAGGPNNEQFF	TGTGCCAGCAGTTCCATAGCGGGAGGGCCCAACAATGAGCAGTTCTTC
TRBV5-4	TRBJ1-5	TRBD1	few	CASLQGDLGNQPQHF	TGTGCCAGCCTCCAGGGGGATCTGGGCAATCAGCCCCAGCATTTT
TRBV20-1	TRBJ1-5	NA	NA	CSASTGERQPQHF	TGCAGTGCTAGTACCGGGGAACGTCAGCCCCAGCATTTT
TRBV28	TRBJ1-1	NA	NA	CASSLVSRNTEAFF	TGTGCCAGCAGTTTAGTCTCCAGGAACACTGAAGCTTTCTTT
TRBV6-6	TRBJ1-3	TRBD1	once	CASSYGTGTGNTIYF	TGTGCCAGCAGTTACGGGACAGGGACTGGAAACACCATATATTTT
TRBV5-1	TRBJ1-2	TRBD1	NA	CASGGTGKYGYTF	TGCGCCAGCGGAGGGACAGGGAAGTATGGCTACACCTTC
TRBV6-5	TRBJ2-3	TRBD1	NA	CASRSGQTPTDTQYF	TGTGCCAGCAGGTCGGGACAGACGCCCACAGATACGCAGTATTTT
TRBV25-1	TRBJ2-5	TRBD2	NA	CASSELAGGRETQYF	TGTGCCAGCAGTGAACTAGCGGGGGGGAGAGAGACCCAGTACTTC
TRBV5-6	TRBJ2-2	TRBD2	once	CASSRLAGGTGELFF	TGTGCCAGCAGCAGACTAGCGGGGGGCACCGGGGAGCTGTTTTTT
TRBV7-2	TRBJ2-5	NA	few	CASSLGAGETQYF	TGTGCCAGCAGCTTAGGAGCAGGAGAGACCCAGTACTTC
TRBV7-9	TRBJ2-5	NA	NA	CASSQGLGETQYF	TGTGCCAGCAGCCAGGGACTCGGGGAGACCCAGTACTTC
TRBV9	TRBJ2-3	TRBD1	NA	CASSSSSGTGGRDTQYF	TGTGCCAGCAGCTCCAGCTCCGGGACAGGGGGCAGAGATACGCAGTATTTT
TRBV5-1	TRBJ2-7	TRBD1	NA	CASSLGVIFGTGTYEQYF	TGCGCCAGCAGCTTGGGGGTGATCTTCGGGACAGGGACCTACGAGCAGTACTTC
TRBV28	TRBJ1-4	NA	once	CASSFPATTGGEKLFF	TGTGCCAGCAGTTTTCCCGCCACTACGGGAGGCGAAAAACTGTTTTTT
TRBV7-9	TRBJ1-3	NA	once	CASSPGDVRSGNTIYF	TGTGCCAGCAGCCCAGGGGACGTCCGCTCTGGAAACACCATATATTTT
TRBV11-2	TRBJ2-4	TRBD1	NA	CASRQGLAKNIQYF	TGTGCCAGCAGACAGGGGCTAGCCAAAAACATTCAGTACTTC
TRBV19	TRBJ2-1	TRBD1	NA	CASSSTGTGRNEQFF	TGTGCCAGTAGCTCGACCGGGACAGGGAGGAATGAGCAGTTCTTC
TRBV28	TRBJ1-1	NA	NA	CASSLFRTEAFF	TGTGCCAGCAGTTTATTCAGGACAGAAGCTTTCTTT
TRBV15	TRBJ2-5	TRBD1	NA	CATSGEGQGNRETQYF	TGTGCCACCAGCGGGGAGGGACAGGGGAATCGAGAGACCCAGTACTTC
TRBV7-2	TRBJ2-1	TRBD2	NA	CASVLSGLAGGYNEQFF	TGTGCCAGCGTACTATCAGGTCTAGCGGGGGGATACAATGAGCAGTTCTTC
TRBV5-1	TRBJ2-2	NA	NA	CASSLSGLGGELFF	TGCGCCAGCAGCTTGTCTGGACTTGGGGGGGAGCTGTTTTTT
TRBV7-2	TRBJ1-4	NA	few	CASSLMSSTTNEKLFF	TGTGCCAGCAGCTTAATGTCTTCGACTACTAATGAAAAACTGTTTTTT
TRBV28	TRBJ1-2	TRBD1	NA	CASSLDRGRGYTF	TGTGCCAGCAGTTTAGATAGGGGGCGAGGCTACACCTTC
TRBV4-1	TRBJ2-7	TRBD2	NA	CASSQVLGLAGEQYF	TGCGCCAGCAGCCAAGTTTTGGGACTAGCGGGTGAGCAGTACTTC
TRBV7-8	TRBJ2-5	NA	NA	CASSFRGGETQYF	TGTGCCAGCAGCTTCAGGGGTGGGGAGACCCAGTACTTC
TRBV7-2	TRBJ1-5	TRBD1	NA	CASSPGGGNQPQHF	TGTGCCAGCAGCCCAGGGGGCGGCAATCAGCCCCAGCATTTT